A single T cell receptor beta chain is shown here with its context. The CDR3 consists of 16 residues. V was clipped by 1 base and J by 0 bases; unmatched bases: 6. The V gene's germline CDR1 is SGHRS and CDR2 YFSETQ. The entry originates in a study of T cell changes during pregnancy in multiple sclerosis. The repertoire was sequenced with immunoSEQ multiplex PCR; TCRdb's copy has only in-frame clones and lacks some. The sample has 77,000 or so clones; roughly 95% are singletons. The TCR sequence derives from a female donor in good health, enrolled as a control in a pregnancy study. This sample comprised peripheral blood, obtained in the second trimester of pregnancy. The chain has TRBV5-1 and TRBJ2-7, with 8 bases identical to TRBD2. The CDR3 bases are TGCGCCAGCAGCTTGAATAACGGGGGGGTCTCCTACGAGCAGTACTTC. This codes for CASSLNNGGVSYEQYF.